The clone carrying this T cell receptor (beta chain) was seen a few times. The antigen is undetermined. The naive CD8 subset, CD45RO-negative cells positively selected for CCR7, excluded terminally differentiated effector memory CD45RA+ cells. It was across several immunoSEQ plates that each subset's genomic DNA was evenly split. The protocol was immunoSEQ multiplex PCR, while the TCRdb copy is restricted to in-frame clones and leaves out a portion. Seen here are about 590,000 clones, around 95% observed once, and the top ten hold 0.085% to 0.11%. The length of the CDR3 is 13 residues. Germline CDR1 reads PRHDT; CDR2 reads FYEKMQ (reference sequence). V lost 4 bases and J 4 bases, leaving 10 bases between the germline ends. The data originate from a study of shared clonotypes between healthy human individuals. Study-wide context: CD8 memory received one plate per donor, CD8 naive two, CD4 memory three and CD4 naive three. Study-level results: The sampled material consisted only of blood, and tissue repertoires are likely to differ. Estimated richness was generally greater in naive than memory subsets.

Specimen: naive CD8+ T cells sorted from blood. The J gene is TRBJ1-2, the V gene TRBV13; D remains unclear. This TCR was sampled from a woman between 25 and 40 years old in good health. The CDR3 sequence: CASSSEVLYGYTF. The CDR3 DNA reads TGTGCCAGCAGCTCAGAGGTCCTCTATGGCTACACCTTC.